These T cell receptor beta chains were read from a single sample in a study of T cells after yellow fever vaccination. Via MiXCR, TCRdb re-called the 5' RACE reads, giving one row per CDR3 protein. The sample holds 200,000 to 300,000 distinct CDR3 sequences, about 7% seen once. The sequencing here drew on CD4+ T cells sorted from PBMCs, taken on the day of the yellow fever booster vaccination. These receptors were collected from a man aged 30-40 years who received the YFV17D yellow fever vaccine. Each CDR3 is given with its conserved first and last residue. D genes are given only for firm matches. For some rows the clone size is stated as once, few or many, or as a class when expanded; others skip it.

V gene	J gene	D gene	clone size	CDR3 protein	CDR3 DNA
TRBV5-1	TRBJ2-5	NA	few	CASSSTMYQETQYF	TGCGCCAGCAGCTCGACTATGTACCAAGAGACCCAGTACTTC
TRBV20-1	TRBJ2-5	NA	few	CSRGRHGPAETQYF	TGCAGTAGGGGTAGGCACGGCCCCGCGGAGACCCAGTACTTC
TRBV6-5	TRBJ2-2	NA	NA	CASSYNPGANTGELFF	TGTGCCAGCAGTTACAATCCGGGAGCGAACACCGGGGAGCTGTTTTTT
TRBV20-1	TRBJ2-7	TRBD2	few	CSARDPSGVDEQYF	TGCAGTGCTAGAGACCCTAGCGGGGTCGACGAGCAGTACTTC
TRBV29-1	TRBJ2-7	NA	many	CSVTYSSRGSYEQYF	TGCAGCGTTACCTACTCAAGTAGGGGTTCCTACGAGCAGTACTTC
TRBV6-2/TRBV6-3	TRBJ2-3	NA	NA	CASSYSMANTDTQYF	TGTGCCAGCAGTTACTCGATGGCTAACACAGATACGCAGTATTTT
TRBV4-3	TRBJ1-2	NA	many	CASSQDQGRGPLGGYTF	TGCGCCAGCAGCCAAGATCAAGGCAGGGGACCGTTAGGGGGCTACACCTTC
TRBV20-1	TRBJ1-5	NA	few	CSALLDPNQPQHF	TGCAGTGCTCTCCTGGACCCCAATCAGCCCCAGCATTTT
TRBV27	TRBJ2-5	NA	many	CASSNWETQYF	TGTGCCAGCAGTAACTGGGAGACCCAGTACTTC
TRBV7-6	TRBJ2-1	TRBD1	NA	CASSLLDTGGNEQFF	TGTGCCAGCAGCTTATTAGATACAGGGGGGAATGAGCAGTTCTTC
TRBV7-2	TRBJ2-7	TRBD2	NA	CASSPGTSGRFAYEQYF	TGTGCCAGCAGCCCTGGGACTAGCGGGAGGTTCGCCTACGAGCAGTACTTC
TRBV19	TRBJ2-7	NA	NA	CASSIDVGRNEQYF	TGTGCCAGTAGTATCGACGTGGGACGGAACGAGCAGTACTTC
TRBV5-1	TRBJ2-3	NA	many	CASRMGENTDTQYF	TGCGCCAGCAGGATGGGGGAGAACACAGATACGCAGTATTTT
TRBV7-4	TRBJ2-7	NA	few	CASSFLRDIFYEQYF	TGTGCCAGCAGCTTTCTGCGGGATATTTTCTACGAGCAGTACTTC
TRBV29-1	TRBJ2-6	NA	many	CSVGEGGVSGANVLTF	TGCAGCGTTGGTGAGGGCGGGGTGTCTGGGGCCAACGTCCTGACTTTC
TRBV7-9	TRBJ1-1	TRBD1	NA	CASSYGQVPEAFF	TGTGCCAGCAGCTATGGACAGGTCCCTGAAGCTTTCTTT
TRBV7-9	TRBJ2-7	NA	few	CASISDVSYEQYF	TGTGCCAGCATCTCGGACGTATCCTACGAGCAGTACTTC
TRBV7-2	TRBJ2-1	NA	many	CASSLEFSETKQFF	TGTGCCAGCAGCTTAGAGTTTTCGGAGACAAAGCAGTTCTTC
TRBV11-2	TRBJ2-1	TRBD2	NA	CASSRGGRASYNEQFF	TGTGCCAGCTCCCGTGGGGGGAGGGCCTCCTACAATGAGCAGTTCTTC
TRBV12-5	TRBJ1-1	NA	many	CASGLVGKIEAFF	TGTGCTAGTGGTTTGGTAGGAAAGATTGAAGCTTTCTTT
TRBV30	TRBJ1-1	NA	NA	CAWHRGTEAFF	TGTGCCTGGCACCGGGGGACTGAAGCTTTCTTT
TRBV4-2	TRBJ2-5	TRBD2	NA	CASSPTSGTQETQYF	TGTGCCAGCAGCCCGACTAGCGGGACCCAAGAGACCCAGTACTTC
TRBV7-8	TRBJ1-2	NA	many	CASSSRLGADGYTF	TGTGCCAGCAGCTCGCGTTTGGGGGCGGATGGCTACACCTTC
TRBV6-5	TRBJ2-7	TRBD1	few	CASSYSRQGASYEQYF	TGTGCCAGCAGTTACTCTCGGCAGGGGGCATCCTACGAGCAGTACTTC
TRBV5-6	TRBJ2-4	NA	NA	CASSLAQGNIQYF	TGTGCCAGCAGCTTGGCCCAGGGCAACATTCAGTACTTC
TRBV3-1	TRBJ2-7	NA	few	CASSVASGAEQYF	TGTGCCAGCAGCGTGGCAAGTGGAGCCGAGCAGTACTTC
TRBV5-1	TRBJ2-1	TRBD2	many	CASSPIAGEGYNEQFF	TGCGCCAGCAGCCCGATAGCGGGAGAAGGGTACAATGAGCAGTTCTTC
TRBV6-6	TRBJ2-2	NA	few	CASNPTGTGELFF	TGTGCCAGCAACCCTACAGGGACCGGGGAGCTGTTTTTT
TRBV12-3/TRBV12-4	TRBJ1-3	TRBD1	many	CASSSSTGGNSGNTIYF	TGTGCCAGCAGTTCCTCGACAGGGGGTAACTCTGGAAACACCATATATTTT
TRBV5-1	TRBJ2-7	TRBD1	many	CASSLTRDRAHEQYF	TGCGCCAGCAGCTTGACCCGGGACAGGGCCCACGAGCAGTACTTC
TRBV23-1	TRBJ2-3	NA	NA	CASSPHLAPSTDTQYF	TGCGCCAGCAGCCCACATCTAGCGCCTAGCACAGATACGCAGTATTTT
TRBV14	TRBJ2-5	TRBD2	many	CASSRLADPSKTQYF	TGTGCCAGCAGCCGCCTAGCGGACCCGTCAAAGACCCAGTACTTC
TRBV18	TRBJ2-7	TRBD2	NA	CASSLRLAGNTYEQYF	TGTGCCAGCTCACTGCGACTAGCGGGAAATACCTACGAGCAGTACTTC
TRBV5-4	TRBJ1-4	NA	NA	CASSMGGSGTSGEKLFF	TGTGCCAGCAGTATGGGGGGTTCAGGAACCTCTGGTGAAAAACTGTTTTTT
TRBV29-1	TRBJ2-7	NA	many	CSVEGGRGYEQYF	TGCAGCGTTGAAGGGGGTCGCGGTTACGAGCAGTACTTC
TRBV5-4	TRBJ1-5	NA	NA	CASSSDGSNQPQHF	TGTGCCAGCAGCTCGGACGGTAGCAATCAGCCCCAGCATTTT
TRBV20-1	TRBJ2-2	TRBD2	few	CSAPGLAGANTGELFF	TGCAGTGCTCCGGGACTAGCGGGGGCGAACACCGGGGAGCTGTTTTTT
TRBV7-9	TRBJ2-5	NA	many	CASSPPSRGTQYF	TGTGCCAGCAGCCCTCCTAGTCGTGGGACCCAGTACTTC
TRBV6-1	TRBJ1-1	NA	once	CAGRTVLNTEAFF	TGTGCCGGACGGACAGTCTTGAACACTGAAGCTTTCTTT
TRBV5-8	TRBJ2-2	TRBD1	few	CASSSGQFLTGELFF	TGTGCCAGCAGCTCGGGACAGTTTTTAACCGGGGAGCTGTTTTTT
TRBV9	TRBJ2-2	TRBD2	few	CASSVGALAGHTGELFF	TGTGCCAGCAGCGTAGGGGCTCTAGCGGGGCACACCGGGGAGCTGTTTTTT
TRBV7-8	TRBJ2-5	NA	NA	CASTPEGGETQYF	TGTGCCAGCACCCCGGAGGGGGGGGAGACCCAGTACTTC
TRBV16	TRBJ1-1	NA	few	CASSQLRQLINTEAFF	TGTGCCAGCAGCCAATTAAGGCAGCTAATTAACACTGAAGCTTTCTTT
TRBV20-1	TRBJ2-7	TRBD1	NA	CSASDRGSYEQYF	TGCAGTGCTTCTGACAGGGGGTCCTACGAGCAGTACTTC
TRBV6-5	TRBJ2-7	NA	many	CASSAGYEQYF	TGTGCCAGCAGTGCGGGCTACGAGCAGTACTTC
TRBV20-1	TRBJ2-1	TRBD2	NA	CSARGIPGLAGIPYNEQFF	TGCAGTGCTAGAGGTATACCGGGACTAGCGGGAATTCCCTACAATGAGCAGTTCTTC
TRBV5-1	TRBJ2-1	TRBD2	NA	CASSFYGGRDNEQFF	TGCGCCAGCAGCTTTTATGGGGGGAGGGACAATGAGCAGTTCTTC
TRBV7-2	TRBJ1-1	NA	many	CASSLTLGSLTEAFF	TGTGCCAGCAGCTTAACCTTAGGGAGTCTCACTGAAGCTTTCTTT